Below are 10 T cell receptor beta chains sequenced from a single sample in a study of glioma-infiltrating T cells. Amplification of TCR alpha and beta CDR3 regions from RNA used iRepertoire nested multiplex PCR. TCRdb processed the multiplex PCR reads anew with MiXCR; each CDR3 protein has one entry. Of around 97,000 distinct CDR3 sequences listed, roughly 30% are singletons. The specimen sequenced was glioma tissue, nonneoplastic brain tissue, or PBMCs (not recorded which). These receptors were obtained from a human donor with low-grade glioma or glioblastoma, undergoing nonglioma brain surgery, or in good health (not recorded which).

A word on this clonotype: A much larger clone differs from this one at a single base, so this may be a read error. This chain links TRBV6-6 with TRBJ2-7; no firm D call. This CDR3 is built from 13 residues. Germline-derived CDR1 and CDR2 are MNHNY and SVGAGI (reference sequence). The V end lost 2 bases, the J end lost 6 bases, and 11 bases lay between the germline ends. The CDR3: CASSYRIGFEQYF. DNA for the CDR3: TGTGCCAGCAGTTACCGAATTGGGTTCGAGCAGTACTTC.

The table lists this clonotype with many counts. The chain links TRBV6-2 or TRBV6-3 to TRBJ2-1, with a possible D match to TRBD1 (5 bases). Deletions cut 2 bases from V and 15 bases from J, with 17 bases between. Germline CDR1 and CDR2: MNHEY and SVGEGT. The CDR3 totals 13 residues. CDR3 sequence reads: CASSYPGAGRPFF. CDR3 DNA: TGTGCCAGCAGTTACCCTGGGGCCGGGCGGCCGTTCTTC.

This clonotype was seen a few times. The J gene is TRBJ2-7, the V gene TRBV29-1, with 10 bases identical to TRBD1. The V gene end was trimmed by 3 bases and the J gene end by 4 bases; junction bases not matched to a gene: 3. The CDR3 runs to 13 residues. Germline assignment: CDR1 SQVTM and CDR2 ANQGSEA. CDR3 in amino acids: CSVDGTGEYEQYF. The CDR3 DNA reads as TGCAGCGTTGATGGGACAGGGGAGTACGAGCAGTACTTC.

V is TRBV10-3 and J is TRBJ2-3, with D unclear. CDR3 length: 14 residues. CDR1 ENHRY and CDR2 SYGVKD come from the germline V gene. The V end lost 3 bases, the J end lost 2 bases, and 9 bases lay between the germline ends. CDR3 bases: TGTGCCATCAGTGACGCCCAGCCCACAGATACGCAGTATTTT. Protein: CAISDAQPTDTQYF.

This clonotype was seen more than once but under ten times. The J gene is TRBJ2-1, the V gene TRBV18; 13 nucleotides match TRBD2. The CDR3 is made up of 14 amino acids. From germline, CDR1 is KGHSH and CDR2 LQKENI. V lost 6 bases to trimming and J lost 6 bases; unmatched junction nucleotides: 2. CDR3 coding DNA: TGTGCCAGCTCGACTAGCGGGGGGTTCAATGAGCAGTTCTTC. Translated: CASSTSGGFNEQFF.

The chain carries TRBV7-3 and TRBJ1-1, with D unresolved. Between the trimmed V and J ends, which lost 5 bases and 10 bases, there was a span of 17 bases. Germline V gene sequence: CDR1 SGHTA, CDR2 FQGTGA. This CDR3 contains 13 residues. The DNA of the CDR3 is TGTGCCAGCAGCCAAGGCCTCCTACAAGTAGCTTTCTTT. It yields the protein CASSQGLLQVAFF.

This clonotype was counted ten times or more. The chain combines TRBV7-2 with TRBJ2-2; D assignment may be TRBD1 or TRBD2 (5 bases each). Trimming shortened V by 2 bases and J by 6 bases, and 10 bases separated the two germline ends. The CDR3 spans 14 residues. The germline gives CDR1 SGHTA, CDR2 FQGNSA. The CDR3 sequence: CASSLSGTSGELFF. CDR3 nucleotide sequence: TGTGCCAGCAGCTTATCGGGGACGTCCGGGGAGCTGTTTTTT.

The chain carries TRBV11-2 and TRBJ2-3, with TRBD2 as a possible D gene (6 bases). The V end lost 1 base, the J end lost 6 bases, and 14 bases lay between the germline ends. CDR3 length: 15 amino acids. The germline V gene encodes CDR1 SGHAT and CDR2 FQNNGV. DNA for the CDR3: TGTGCCAGCAGCTTAGTCGCGGGGCCTCCCGATACGCAGTATTTT. Translated: CASSLVAGPPDTQYF.

This clonotype has at least ten counts. The rearrangement links TRBV27 to TRBJ1-1; D may be TRBD1 (6 bases). The germline CDR1 and CDR2 sequences are MNHEY and SMNVEV (reference sequence). The CDR3 runs 13 residues. Trimming cost V 2 bases and J 3 bases, with 7 bases left between them. The CDR3 bases are TGTGCCAGCAGTTTAGCAGGGGACACTGAAGCTTTCTTT. Amino acid sequence: CASSLAGDTEAFF.

The sample holds many counts of this clonotype. The CDR3 DNA reads TGTGCCAGCAGCGGACTCAATGGCTACACCTTC. Protein: CASSGLNGYTF. The chain is built from TRBV28 and TRBJ1-2; D is uncertain. Germline V gene sequence: CDR1 MDHEN, CDR2 SYDVKM. This CDR3 has 11 residues. V was shortened by 6 bases and J by 6 bases, with 8 bases between the two germline ends.